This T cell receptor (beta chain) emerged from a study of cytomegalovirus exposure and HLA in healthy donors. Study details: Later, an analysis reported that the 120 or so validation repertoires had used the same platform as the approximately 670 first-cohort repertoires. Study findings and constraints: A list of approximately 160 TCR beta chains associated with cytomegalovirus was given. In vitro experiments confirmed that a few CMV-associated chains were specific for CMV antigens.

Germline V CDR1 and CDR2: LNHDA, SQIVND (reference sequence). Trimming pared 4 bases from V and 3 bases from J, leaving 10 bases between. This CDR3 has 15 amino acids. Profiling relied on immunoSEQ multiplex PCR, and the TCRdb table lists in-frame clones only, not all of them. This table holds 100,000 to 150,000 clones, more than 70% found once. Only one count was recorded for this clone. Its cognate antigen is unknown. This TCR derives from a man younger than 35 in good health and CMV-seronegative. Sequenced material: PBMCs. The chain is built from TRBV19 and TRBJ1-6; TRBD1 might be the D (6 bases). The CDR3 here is CASSNRDNYNSPLHF. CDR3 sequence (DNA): TGTGCCAGTAGTAACCGGGACAACTATAATTCACCCCTCCACTTT. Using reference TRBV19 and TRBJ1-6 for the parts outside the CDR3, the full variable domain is DGGITQSPKYLFRKEGQNVTLSCEQNLNHDAMYWYRQDPGQGLRLIYYSQIVNDFQKGDIAEGYSVSREKKESFPLTVTSAQKNPTAFYLCASSNRDNYNSPLHFGNGTRLTVT.